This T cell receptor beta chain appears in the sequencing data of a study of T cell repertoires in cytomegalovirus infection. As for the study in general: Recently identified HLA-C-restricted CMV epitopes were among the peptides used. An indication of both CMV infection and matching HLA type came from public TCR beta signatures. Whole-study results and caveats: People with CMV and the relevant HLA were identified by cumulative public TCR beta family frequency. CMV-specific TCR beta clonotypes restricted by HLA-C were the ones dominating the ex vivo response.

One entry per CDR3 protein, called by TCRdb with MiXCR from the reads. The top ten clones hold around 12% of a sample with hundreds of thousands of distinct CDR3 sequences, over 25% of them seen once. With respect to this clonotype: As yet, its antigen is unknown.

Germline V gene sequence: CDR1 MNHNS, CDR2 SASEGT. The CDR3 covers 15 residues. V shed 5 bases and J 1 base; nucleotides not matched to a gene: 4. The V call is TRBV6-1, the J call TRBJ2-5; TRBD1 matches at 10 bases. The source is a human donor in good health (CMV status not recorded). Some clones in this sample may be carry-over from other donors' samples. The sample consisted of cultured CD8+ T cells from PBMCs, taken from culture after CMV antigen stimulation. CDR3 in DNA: TGTGCCAGCAGTAAGACAGGGGGCAGCCAAGAGACCCAGTACTTC. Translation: CASSKTGGSQETQYF.